Listed here are 6 T cell receptor beta chains from one sample, sequenced in a study of OX40 agonist ivuxolimab in advanced cancers. Libraries were made using the immunoSEQ multiplex PCR assay. As stored in TCRdb, this immuneACCESS dataset retains in-frame rearrangements with V and J assigned. A fraction of the clones does not appear; measured against another copy, unresolved V genes explain less than half of the discrepancy, and the remainder lacks a known reason. For this sample the table gives about 82,000 clones, of which about 86% were detected only once. Together, the top ten hold approximately 0.8% of the sample. The sequenced sample was CD4+ or CD8+ T cells sorted from blood, obtained in a trial of the OX40 agonist ivuxolimab. These receptors all stem from an adult with an advanced solid tumor such as melanoma, head and neck, liver or kidney cancer.

There are a few counts of this clone. The gene calls are TRBV28 and TRBJ2-3, with D perhaps TRBD2 (5 bases). This CDR3 has 15 residues. The germline V gene has CDR1 MDHEN and CDR2 SYDVKM. The V end was cut by 5 bases, the J end by 1 base, with 13 bases between. The CDR3 reads CASSSIGIRTDTQYF. CDR3 sequence (DNA): TGTGCCAGCAGTAGTATCGGGATCCGCACAGATACGCAGTATTTT.

The rearrangement joins TRBV27 to TRBJ2-3; 11 nucleotides align to TRBD2. Germline V gives CDR1 MNHEY, CDR2 SMNVEV (reference sequence). The junction had 6 bases not matched to a gene; V was cut back by 4 bases and J by 0 bases. This CDR3 spans 17 amino acids. Here the CDR3 DNA reads TGTGCCAGCAGTTCCGGGACTAGCGGCCGTAGCACAGATACGCAGTATTTT. Amino acid sequence: CASSSGTSGRSTDTQYF.

The chain is built from TRBV28 and TRBJ2-7; 7 bases match TRBD2. The CDR3 runs 16 residues. Trimming removed 5 bases from V and 7 bases from J; junction bases left unmatched: 17. Germline CDR1 reads MDHEN; CDR2 reads SYDVKM. CDR3 in amino acids: CASSPSGGSGLLEQYF. Here the CDR3 DNA reads TGTGCCAGCAGTCCCTCTGGAGGTAGCGGGCTATTGGAGCAGTACTTC. The whole variable domain, filled in from reference TRBV28 and TRBJ2-7, reads DVKVTQSSRYLVKRTGEKVFLECVQDMDHENMFWYRQDPGLGLRLIYFSYDVKMKEKGDIPEGYSVSREKKERFSLILESASTNQTSMYLCASSPSGGSGLLEQYFGPGTRLTVT.

This clone came up once. The CDR3 here is CASSLALGEYNEQFF. The CDR3 DNA reads as TGTGCCAGCAGCTTAGCGCTCGGGGAATACAATGAGCAGTTCTTC. The chain is built from TRBV7-2 and TRBJ2-1, with D perhaps TRBD2 (5 bases). The length of the CDR3 is 15 residues. CDR1 SGHTA and CDR2 FQGNSA come from the germline V gene. Trimming left V 0 bases short and J 4 bases short, with 10 bases between.

V gene TRBV5-5 combines with J gene TRBJ2-5; 9 bases line up with TRBD1. Germline lookup yields CDR1 SGHKS and CDR2 YYEKEE (reference sequence). V lost 4 bases and J lost 4; bases outside the gene matches: 8. CDR3 length equals 15 residues. The CDR3 nucleotides are TGTGCCAGCAGCAGAAACACAGGGGGCTTAGAGACCCAGTACTTC. Translation gives CASSRNTGGLETQYF. The whole variable domain, remainder taken from reference TRBV5-5 and TRBJ2-5, is DAGVTQSPTHLIKTRGQQVTLRCSPISGHKSVSWYQQVLGQGPQFIFQYYEKEERGRGNFPDRFSARQFPNYSSELNVNALLLGDSALYLCASSRNTGGLETQYFGPGTRLLVL.

The rearrangement joins TRBV19 to TRBJ2-3, with no clear D. V was cut by 5 bases and J by 3 bases, with 6 bases left in between. CDR1 and CDR2 (germline): LNHDA, SQIVND (reference sequence). The CDR3 runs to 12 residues. CDR3 region: CASSPRTDTQYF. The CDR3 bases are TGTGCCAGTAGTCCACGGACAGATACGCAGTATTTT.